The 7 T cell receptor beta chains reported below all come from one sample, sequenced in a study of T cells in Graves' hyperthyroidism and ophthalmopathy. Amplification of TCR beta CDR3 regions was performed using RNA transcripts as template. An initial round of RT-PCR targeting the TCR CDR3 relied on the HTBI primer set. TCRdb ran MiXCR on the multiplex PCR reads and lists one entry per CDR3 protein. The top ten hold 16% of the sample, which has hundreds of thousands of distinct CDR3 sequences, over 15% seen once. The sequenced material came from blood. Every receptor here comes from a woman between 45 and 65 years old with Graves' hyperthyroidism that later progressed to Graves' ophthalmopathy.

The sample holds many counts of this clonotype. V usage is TRBV5-1 and J usage is TRBJ2-3; D unclear. The V gene's germline CDR1 is SGHRS and CDR2 YFSETQ. The CDR3 covers 16 residues. Trimming took off 6 bases at V and 1 base at J, with 18 bases between the two ends. The CDR3 loop is CASNDRSSPRTDTQYF. The CDR3 DNA follows: TGCGCCAGCAACGACCGGTCGTCCCCACGCACAGATACGCAGTATTTT. The whole variable domain, filled in from reference TRBV5-1 and TRBJ2-3, reads KAGVTQTPRYLIKTRGQQVTLSCSPISGHRSVSWYQQTPGQGLQFLFEYFSETQRNKGNFPGRFSGRQFSNSRSEMNVSTLELGDSALYLCASNDRSSPRTDTQYFGPGTRLTVL.

This clonotype was detected many times. The chain employs TRBV2 and TRBJ1-1; maybe TRBD1 (5 bases). Germline CDR1 and CDR2: SNHLY and FYNNEI. With 6 bases removed from V and 0 bases from J, the gap between germline ends came to 14 bases. CDR3 length: 15 residues. This CDR3 reads CASRTGGRLNTEAFF. CDR3 DNA: TGTGCCAGCAGGACCGGGGGGAGGTTGAACACTGAAGCTTTCTTT.

This clonotype was seen repeatedly, ten times or more. The rearrangement links TRBV12-3 or TRBV12-4 to TRBJ1-1; 9 positions agree with TRBD1. Losses at the gene ends were 5 bases for V and 6 bases for J; bases not matched to a gene: 13. This CDR3 is 16 amino acids long. The CDR3 sequence is CASSLDRGSPTSEAFF. DNA for the CDR3: TGTGCCAGCAGTCTCGACAGGGGGTCCCCTACCTCTGAAGCTTTCTTT.

This clonotype was seen more than once but under ten times. J is TRBJ1-2 and V is TRBV5-1; 9 bases map to TRBD1. The germline V gene has CDR1 SGHRS and CDR2 YFSETQ. Germline trimming cut 0 bases from V and 8 bases from J; bases unmatched to any gene: 14. CDR3 length: 17 amino acids. CDR3 protein: CASSLAAPPAGTGGYTF. As DNA, the CDR3 is TGCGCCAGCAGCTTGGCAGCCCCTCCGGCCGGGACAGGGGGCTACACCTTC.

The V call is TRBV10-3, the J call TRBJ2-3; D could derive from TRBD1 or TRBD2 (5 bases each). The V gene lost 2 bases and the J gene lost 6 bases, with 12 bases spanning the gap. This CDR3 spans 14 amino acids. The germline V gene encodes CDR1 ENHRY and CDR2 SYGVKD. The CDR3 sequence: CAISEPRGLDTQYF. CDR3 DNA: TGTGCCATCAGTGAGCCGAGGGGATTGGATACGCAGTATTTT.

In this sample, this clonotype turned up many times. The CDR3 spells CASSLPPEQFF. The CDR3 DNA is TGTGCCAGCAGTTTACCACCAGAGCAGTTCTTC. The chain carries TRBV12-3 or TRBV12-4 and TRBJ2-1, with D hard to call. The CDR3 has 11 amino acids. Trimming cost V 2 bases and J 10 bases, with 6 bases left between them.

This clonotype was detected ten times or more. The V gene is TRBV7-3, the J gene TRBJ1-1, with D perhaps TRBD1 (5 bases). The germline CDR1 and CDR2 sequences are SGHTA and FQGTGA. The CDR3 extends over 16 amino acids. V gave up 0 bases and J gave up 2 bases, with 13 bases separating them. CDR3: CASSLTPPGENTEAFF. The CDR3 DNA is TGTGCCAGCAGCTTAACCCCGCCGGGGGAAAACACTGAAGCTTTCTTT.